This T cell receptor (beta chain) stems from a study of blood T cell repertoires in COVID-19. Overall study: PBMCs, B-cell-depleted T cells, or T cells were the source of the cDNA or gDNA that made up the material.

Authors' processing steps: Nucleated cell counts were estimated from reference gene primer amplification. Sequencing used immunoSEQ multiplex PCR; TCRdb keeps in-frame clones, though not all of them. V and J calls and clone size follow that table, whereas D and trimming were derived from the DNA. The sample yields 200,000 to 300,000 clones, over 80% seen once. Germline V gives CDR1 LGHDT, CDR2 YNNKEL (reference sequence). Trimming shortened V by 1 base and J by 7 bases, and 10 bases separated the two germline ends. CDR3 size: 13 residues. This chain connects TRBV3-1 (or the pseudogene TRBV3-2) to TRBJ2-5; TRBD2 might be the D (5 bases). Input material: peripheral blood. This TCR was sampled from a woman aged 40 to 50 with acute or convalescent COVID-19. CDR3 nucleotide sequence: TGTGCCAGCAGCCAAGTCGGGAAAGTGACCCAGTACTTC. Residues: CASSQVGKVTQYF.